This entry features one TCR beta chain sequence. The antigen is not known. The CDR3 has 17 amino acids. The V gene lost 2 bases and the J gene lost 1 base, with 17 bases spanning the gap. Germline V gene lookup returns CDR1 SEHNR and CDR2 FQNEAQ (reference sequence). The sample is drawn from a study of shared clonotypes between healthy human individuals. The data were produced by immunoSEQ multiplex PCR, yet TCRdb's version contains in-frame clones alone and is incomplete. The table records roughly 1,100,000 clones, around 74% of them present only once. The study enrolled healthy HIV-negative adults without recent acute infections or vaccinations as donors. Findings and limits, study-wide: For sorted subsets, rarefaction showed incomplete sequencing despite large depth.

Specimen: memory CD4+ T cells sorted from blood. As for subset: CD45RA-negative fraction. This chain connects TRBV7-9 to TRBJ1-1; no clear D gene. The origin of this receptor is a man between 18 and 29 years old in good health. CDR3 amino acids: CASSLLGAGRENTEAFF. CDR3 bases: TGTGCCAGCAGCTTATTAGGAGCAGGCCGAGAGAACACTGAAGCTTTCTTT.